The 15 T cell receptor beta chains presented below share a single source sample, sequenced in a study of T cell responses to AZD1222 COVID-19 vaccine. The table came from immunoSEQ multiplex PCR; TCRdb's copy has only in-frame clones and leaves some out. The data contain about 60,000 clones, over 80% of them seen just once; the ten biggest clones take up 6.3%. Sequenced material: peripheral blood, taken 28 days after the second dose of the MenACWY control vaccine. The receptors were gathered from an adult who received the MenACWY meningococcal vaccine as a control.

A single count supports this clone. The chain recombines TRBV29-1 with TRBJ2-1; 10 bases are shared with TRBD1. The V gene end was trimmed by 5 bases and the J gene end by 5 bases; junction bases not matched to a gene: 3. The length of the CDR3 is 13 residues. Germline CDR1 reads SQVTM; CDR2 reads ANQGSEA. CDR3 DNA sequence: TGCAGCGTTCTGGGACAGGGGCACAATGAGCAGTTCTTC. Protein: CSVLGQGHNEQFF.

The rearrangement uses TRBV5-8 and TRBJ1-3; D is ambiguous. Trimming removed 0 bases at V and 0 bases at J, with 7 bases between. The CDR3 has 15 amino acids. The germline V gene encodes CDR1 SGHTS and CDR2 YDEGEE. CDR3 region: CASSLGQASGNTIYF. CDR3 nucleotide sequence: TGTGCCAGCAGCTTGGGCCAGGCCTCTGGAAACACCATATATTTT.

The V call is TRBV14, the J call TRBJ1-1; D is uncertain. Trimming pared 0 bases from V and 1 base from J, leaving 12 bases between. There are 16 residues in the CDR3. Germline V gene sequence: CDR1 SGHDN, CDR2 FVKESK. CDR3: CASSQDPAGRNTEAFF. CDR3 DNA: TGTGCCAGCAGCCAAGATCCGGCAGGTCGGAACACTGAAGCTTTCTTT.

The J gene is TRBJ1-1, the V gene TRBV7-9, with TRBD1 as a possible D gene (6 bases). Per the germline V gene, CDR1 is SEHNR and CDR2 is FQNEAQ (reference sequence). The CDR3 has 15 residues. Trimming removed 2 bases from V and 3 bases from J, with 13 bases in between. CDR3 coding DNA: TGTGCCAGCAGCTTATTCGGAAGGGGGGACACTGAAGCTTTCTTT. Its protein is CASSLFGRGDTEAFF.

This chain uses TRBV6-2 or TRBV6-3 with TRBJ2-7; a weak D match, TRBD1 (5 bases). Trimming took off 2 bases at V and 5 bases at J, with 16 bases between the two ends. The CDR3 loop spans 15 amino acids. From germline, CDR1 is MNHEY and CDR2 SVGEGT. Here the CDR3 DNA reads TGTGCCAGCAGTTACGACGGCAGGGTAGACAACGAGCAGTACTTC. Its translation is CASSYDGRVDNEQYF.

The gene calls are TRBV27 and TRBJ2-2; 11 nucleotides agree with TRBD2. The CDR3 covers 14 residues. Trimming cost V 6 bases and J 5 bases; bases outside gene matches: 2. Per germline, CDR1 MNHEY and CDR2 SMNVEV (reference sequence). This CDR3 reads CASRGLAETGELFF. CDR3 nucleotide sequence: TGTGCCAGCAGGGGACTAGCGGAGACCGGGGAGCTGTTTTTT.

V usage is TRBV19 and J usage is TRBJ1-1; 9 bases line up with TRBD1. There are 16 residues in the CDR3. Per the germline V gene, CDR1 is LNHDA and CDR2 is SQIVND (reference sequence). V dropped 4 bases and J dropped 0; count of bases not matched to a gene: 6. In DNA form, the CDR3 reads TGTGCCAGTAGTACCCGGACAGGGGCGATGAACACTGAAGCTTTCTTT. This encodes CASSTRTGAMNTEAFF.

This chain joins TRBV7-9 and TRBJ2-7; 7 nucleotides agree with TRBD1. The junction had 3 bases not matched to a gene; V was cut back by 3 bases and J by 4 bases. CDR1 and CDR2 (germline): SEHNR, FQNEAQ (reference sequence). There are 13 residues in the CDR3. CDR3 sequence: CASSFTGEYEQYF. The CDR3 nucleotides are TGTGCCAGCAGCTTTACAGGGGAGTACGAGCAGTACTTC.

The CDR3 loop reads CASSPGVGETFTGELFF. As DNA, the CDR3 is TGTGCCAGCAGCCCTGGGGTAGGGGAGACCTTTACCGGGGAGCTGTTTTTT. The chain combines TRBV5-6 with TRBJ2-2; possibly TRBD1 or TRBD2 for D (5 bases each). The CDR3 contains 17 residues. V was shortened by 4 bases and J by 5 bases, with 21 bases between the two germline ends. Germline CDR1 is SGHDT and CDR2 is YYEEEE.

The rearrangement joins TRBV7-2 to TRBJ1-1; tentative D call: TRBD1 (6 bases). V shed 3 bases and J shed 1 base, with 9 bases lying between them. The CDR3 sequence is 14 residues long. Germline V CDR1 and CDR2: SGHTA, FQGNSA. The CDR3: CASSFQTGNTEAFF. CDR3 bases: TGTGCCAGCAGCTTCCAGACAGGGAACACTGAAGCTTTCTTT. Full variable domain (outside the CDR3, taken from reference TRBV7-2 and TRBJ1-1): GAGVSQSPSNKVTEKGKDVELRCDPISGHTALYWYRQSLGQGLEFLIYFQGNSAPDKSGLPSDRFSAERTGGSVSTLTIQRTQQEDSAVYLCASSFQTGNTEAFFGQGTRLTVV.

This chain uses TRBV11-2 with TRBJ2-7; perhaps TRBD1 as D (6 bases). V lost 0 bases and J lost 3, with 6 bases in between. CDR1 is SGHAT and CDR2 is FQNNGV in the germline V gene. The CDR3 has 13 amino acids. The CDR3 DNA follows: TGTGCCAGCAGCTTAGAACAGGGCTACGAGCAGTACTTC. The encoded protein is CASSLEQGYEQYF.

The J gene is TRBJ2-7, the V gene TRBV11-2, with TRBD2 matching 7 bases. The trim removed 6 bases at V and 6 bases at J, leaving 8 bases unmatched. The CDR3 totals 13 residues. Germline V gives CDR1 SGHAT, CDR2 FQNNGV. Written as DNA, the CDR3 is TGTGCCAGCAGGGGGGGGAGGGTCTCCGAGCAGTACTTC. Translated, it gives CASRGGRVSEQYF.

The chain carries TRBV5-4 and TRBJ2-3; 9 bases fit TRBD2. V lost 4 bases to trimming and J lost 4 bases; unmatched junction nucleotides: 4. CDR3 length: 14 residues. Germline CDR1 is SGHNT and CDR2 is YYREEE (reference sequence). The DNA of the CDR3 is TGTGCCAGCAGCACAGGACTAGCGCCAGATACGCAGTATTTT. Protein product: CASSTGLAPDTQYF.

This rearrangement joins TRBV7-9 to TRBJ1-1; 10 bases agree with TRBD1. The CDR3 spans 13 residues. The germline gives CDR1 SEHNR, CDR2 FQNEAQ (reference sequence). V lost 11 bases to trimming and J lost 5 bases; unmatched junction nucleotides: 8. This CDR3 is CALLGTGATEAFF. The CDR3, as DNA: TGTGCCCTGCTAGGGACAGGGGCTACTGAAGCTTTCTTT.

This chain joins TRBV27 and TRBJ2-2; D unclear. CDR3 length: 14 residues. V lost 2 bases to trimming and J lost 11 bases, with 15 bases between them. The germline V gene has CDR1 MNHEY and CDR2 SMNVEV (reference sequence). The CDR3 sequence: CASSLMGGYGELFF. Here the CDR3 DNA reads TGTGCCAGCAGTTTAATGGGTGGATACGGCGAGCTGTTTTTT.